A single sample gave rise to the 16 T cell receptor beta chains below, sequenced in a study of blood T cell repertoires in COVID-19. Profiling relied on immunoSEQ multiplex PCR, and the TCRdb table lists in-frame clones only, not all of them. The data show tens of thousands of clones, around 75% seen once. The source material was peripheral blood. All receptors come from a man in his sixties or seventies with acute or convalescent COVID-19.

The chain carries TRBV6-5 and TRBJ1-2; 7 bases fit TRBD1. The length of the CDR3 is 16 residues. Germline trimming cut 2 bases from V and 2 bases from J; bases unmatched to any gene: 8. From germline, CDR1 is MNHEY and CDR2 SVGAGI. CDR3 nucleotides: TGTGCCAGCAGTTACGCGACACAGGGGCTGAACTATGGCTACACCTTC. It yields the protein CASSYATQGLNYGYTF.

V usage is TRBV5-1 and J usage is TRBJ2-2; tentatively, D is TRBD2 (5 bases). Germline V CDR1 and CDR2: SGHRS, YFSETQ. This CDR3 is built from 15 residues. The ends were cut back, 7 bases at V and 1 base at J, with 14 bases in the middle. CDR3 amino acids: CASGFAGRNTGELFF. Written as DNA, the CDR3 is TGCGCCAGCGGATTTGCGGGTCGGAACACCGGGGAGCTGTTTTTT.

V and J are TRBV6-4 and TRBJ2-7; 11 bases fit TRBD2. V dropped 4 bases and J dropped 5; count of bases not matched to a gene: 7. This CDR3 contains 15 residues. Germline V gives CDR1 MRHNA, CDR2 SNTAGT. The CDR3 DNA reads TGTGCCAGCAGTGCCCCACTAGCGGGAGAGGACGAGCAGTACTTC. Amino acid sequence: CASSAPLAGEDEQYF.

This clone showed up just a few times. The J gene is TRBJ1-1, the V gene TRBV18; 10 bases align to TRBD1. This CDR3 comprises 17 residues. The germline V gene has CDR1 KGHSH and CDR2 LQKENI. V gave up 1 base and J gave up 3 bases; unmatched junction bases: 8. CDR3: CASSPRGGTGAHTEAFF. The CDR3 DNA reads as TGTGCCAGCTCACCACGGGGTGGGACAGGGGCACACACTGAAGCTTTCTTT.

This rearrangement joins TRBV3-1 (or the pseudogene TRBV3-2) to TRBJ2-7, with 11 bases identical to TRBD1. The germline gives CDR1 LGHDT, CDR2 YNNKEL (reference sequence). V lost 2 bases, J lost 6 bases, and 3 bases stayed unmatched. The CDR3 is made up of 14 amino acids. Here the CDR3 DNA reads TGTGCCAGCAGCCAAACGGACAGGGGGCGCGAGCAGTACTTC. This codes for CASSQTDRGREQYF.

V usage is TRBV27 and J usage is TRBJ2-2; 9 positions match TRBD1. CDR1 and CDR2 (germline): MNHEY, SMNVEV (reference sequence). The CDR3 consists of 16 residues. Trimming cost V 3 bases and J 5 bases; bases outside gene matches: 7. The CDR3 DNA is TGTGCCAGCAGTTTGTGGGACAGGGCCAAAACCGGGGAGCTGTTTTTT. The encoded protein is CASSLWDRAKTGELFF.

The chain couples TRBV28 to TRBJ1-1; D gene ambiguous. The CDR3 is made up of 11 amino acids. The germline gives CDR1 MDHEN, CDR2 SYDVKM. V dropped 11 bases and J dropped 2 bases, with 9 bases sitting between them. DNA of the CDR3: TGTGCCGCGAACAGAAACACTGAAGCTTTCTTT. Protein sequence: CAANRNTEAFF.

The rearrangement joins TRBV9 to TRBJ2-2, with a weak D call TRBD2 (6 bases). This CDR3 spans 15 amino acids. CDR1 and CDR2 (germline): SGDLS, YYNGEE. V dropped 0 bases and J dropped 3 bases, with 9 bases sitting between them. CDR3 amino acids: CASSVGGTYTGELFF. CDR3 nucleotides: TGTGCCAGCAGCGTAGGGGGGACTTACACCGGGGAGCTGTTTTTT.

V usage is TRBV18 and J usage is TRBJ2-7, with 9 bases fitting TRBD1. This CDR3 spans 14 amino acids. Trimming took 2 bases from V and 6 from J; bases not matched to a gene: 5. Germline V lookup: CDR1 KGHSH, CDR2 LQKENI. The CDR3 region has the DNA TGTGCCAGCTCACCAAACAGGGGGCAAGGCGAGCAGTACTTC. Protein product: CASSPNRGQGEQYF.

The gene calls are TRBV5-6 and TRBJ1-3; 8 bases map to TRBD1. CDR1 and CDR2 from the germline V gene are SGHDT and YYEEEE. This CDR3 has 16 residues. Unmatched junction bases numbered 6, after V lost 4 bases and J lost 0 bases. The CDR3 nucleotides are TGTGCCAGCAGCCCGGACAGGGAGGGCTCTGGAAACACCATATATTTT. Amino acids: CASSPDREGSGNTIYF.

This clone was seen a few times. The CDR3 nucleotides read TGTGCCAGCAGCTTAGGAGCGGGAGAGGAGACCCAGTACTTC. It specifies CASSLGAGEETQYF. V is TRBV13 and J is TRBJ2-5; TRBD2 aligns across 8 bases. The germline CDR1 and CDR2 sequences are PRHDT and FYEKMQ (reference sequence). The CDR3 has 14 amino acids. The ends lost 0 bases at V and 5 bases at J; junction bases unmatched: 2.

This chain connects TRBV2 to TRBJ2-1; 7 nucleotides line up with TRBD2. Germline V gene sequence: CDR1 SNHLY, CDR2 FYNNEI. The CDR3 consists of 12 residues. J gave up 9 bases and V 4 bases, and 3 bases lay outside the gene matches. This CDR3 reads CASSGPGGEQFF. In DNA, the CDR3 is TGTGCCAGCAGTGGGCCGGGGGGTGAGCAGTTCTTC.

The J gene is TRBJ1-4, the V gene TRBV2; D is unclear. The V and J ends lost 8 bases and 5 bases respectively, with 12 bases between them. The CDR3 is 13 residues long. Germline V gene sequence: CDR1 SNHLY, CDR2 FYNNEI. The CDR3 coding sequence is TGTGCCAGCGCGTCGATCCGGAATGAAAAACTGTTTTTT. This sequence encodes CASASIRNEKLFF.

This rearrangement joins TRBV7-2 to TRBJ1-1, with D perhaps matching TRBD1 (6 bases). The V gene lost 5 bases and the J gene lost 8 bases, with 12 bases spanning the gap. This CDR3 has 12 residues. The germline V gene has CDR1 SGHTA and CDR2 FQGNSA. CDR3 in amino acids: CASSTHRAEAFF. The CDR3 coding sequence is TGTGCCAGCAGCACTCACAGGGCCGAAGCTTTCTTT.

The V and J genes are TRBV7-8 and TRBJ2-7; tentative D call: TRBD2 (6 bases). Germline CDR1 and CDR2: SGHVS and FQNEAQ. This CDR3 has 15 amino acids. The V gene lost 7 bases and the J gene lost 7 bases, with 23 bases spanning the gap. In DNA, the CDR3 is TGTGCCAGCACCCTAAGGAGGGAGTTAAGAGAGGAGCAGTACTTC. Its translation is CASTLRRELREEQYF.

DNA of the CDR3: TGTGCCATCACCCAGACTAGTGGCGAGCAGTTCTTC. The encoded protein is CAITQTSGEQFF. The chain uses TRBV10-3 and TRBJ2-1; TRBD2 is a possible D gene (6 bases). The CDR3 is 12 residues long. CDR1 ENHRY and CDR2 SYGVKD come from the germline V gene. Trimming cost V 7 bases and J 10 bases, with 14 bases left between them.